Listed below are T cell receptor beta chains from one sample, sequenced in a study of T cell repertoires in cytomegalovirus infection. TCRdb reprocessed the reads with MiXCR, giving one entry per CDR3 protein. The repertoire has around 740,000 distinct CDR3 sequences, roughly 35% of them found once; the top ten carry 2.5% to 3.5%. The specimen sequenced was PBMCs. The receptors shown here come from a human donor in good health (CMV status not recorded). Some clones in this sample may be carry-over from other donors' samples. CDR3s include the opening cysteine and the closing phenylalanine or tryptophan. The order of the fields is V gene, J gene, clone size, D gene, CDR3 protein, CDR3 DNA. The D gene is left open where the match is weak. Where a row states a size, it is once, few, many or the class of an expanded clone; other rows omit it.

TRBV6-2/TRBV6-3	TRBJ2-4	NA	NA	CASSPLIGADIQSF	TGTGCCAGCAGTCCCCTCATCGGTGCCGACATTCAGTCCTTC
TRBV6-6	TRBJ1-1	NA	NA	CASSYSGSMNTEAFF	TGTGCCAGCAGCTATTCAGGGTCAATGAACACTGAAGCTTTCTTT
TRBV28	TRBJ2-7	few	TRBD2	CASSLEGTSGRARYF	TGTGCCAGCAGTTTAGAAGGGACTAGCGGGAGGGCTCGGTACTTC
TRBV19	TRBJ2-7	few	NA	CASSIAERYEQYF	TGTGCCAGTAGTATAGCGGAGCGCTACGAGCAGTACTTC
TRBV25-1	TRBJ2-3	NA	TRBD2	CASSGTRLAGWLLDTQYF	TGTGCCAGCAGTGGCACTCGACTAGCGGGATGGTTACTAGATACGCAGTATTTT
TRBV6-1	TRBJ1-1	NA	TRBD1	CASTVHTEGGEDTEAFF	TGTGCCAGCACCGTACACACCGAAGGGGGCGAAGACACTGAAGCTTTCTTT
TRBV19	TRBJ1-5	NA	NA	CASTKGGVQPQHF	TGTGCCAGTACCAAAGGAGGGGTTCAGCCCCAGCATTTT
TRBV7-9	TRBJ1-4	many	NA	CASSLKGGVNEKLFF	TGTGCCAGCAGCTTAAAGGGGGGCGTTAATGAAAAACTGTTTTTT
TRBV4-1	TRBJ2-3	NA	TRBD2	CASSVAGLGSGDTQYF	TGCGCCAGCAGCGTCGCGGGACTAGGATCTGGAGATACGCAGTATTTT
TRBV28	TRBJ2-1	few	TRBD2	CASSLPPGLGNEQFF	TGTGCCAGCAGTTTACCCCCGGGACTAGGTAATGAGCAGTTCTTC
TRBV5-5	TRBJ2-5	NA	TRBD1	CASSLKAGQGVTQYF	TGTGCCAGCAGCTTAAAAGCGGGACAGGGGGTGACCCAGTACTTC
TRBV7-8	TRBJ1-1	many	NA	CASSRGLYTEAFF	TGTGCCAGCAGCCGTGGACTTTACACTGAAGCTTTCTTT
TRBV12-3/TRBV12-4	TRBJ2-7	NA	TRBD1	CASSSGSGTGAYEQYF	TGTGCCAGCAGTTCCGGCTCCGGGACAGGGGCCTACGAGCAGTACTTC
TRBV25-1	TRBJ2-6	NA	TRBD2	CASSGTSGGSGANVLTF	TGTGCCAGCAGCGGGACTAGCGGGGGATCTGGGGCCAACGTCCTGACTTTC
TRBV6-2/TRBV6-3	TRBJ1-5	NA	NA	CASSYSKGSGQPQHF	TGTGCCAGCAGTTACTCGAAAGGGTCCGGGCAGCCCCAGCATTTT
TRBV12-3/TRBV12-4	TRBJ1-2	NA	NA	CASSLGPDGYTF	TGTGCCAGCAGTTTGGGGCCCGATGGCTACACCTTC
TRBV5-1	TRBJ2-2	NA	NA	CASSSSMGTGELFF	TGCGCCAGCAGCTCTTCAATGGGGACCGGGGAGCTGTTTTTT
TRBV7-8	TRBJ1-5	many	NA	CASSPGDPRGNQPQHF	TGTGCCAGCAGCCCGGGGGACCCACGAGGCAATCAGCCCCAGCATTTT
TRBV14	TRBJ1-6	NA	NA	CASSRRDRPNSPLHF	TGTGCCAGCAGCCGGAGGGACCGTCCGAATTCACCCCTCCACTTT
TRBV4-1	TRBJ1-6	NA	NA	CASSQDFRTGKSSYNSPLHF	TGCGCCAGCAGCCAAGATTTTCGGACTGGGAAGAGCTCCTATAATTCACCCCTCCACTTT
TRBV5-1	TRBJ2-3	NA	TRBD2	CASSLVTSGITDTQYF	TGCGCCAGCAGCTTGGTCACTAGCGGGATAACAGATACGCAGTATTTT
TRBV3-1	TRBJ2-7	NA	NA	CASSQGRKTRYEQYF	TGTGCCAGCAGCCAAGGGCGGAAGACCCGCTACGAGCAGTACTTC
TRBV6-1	TRBJ1-6	NA	NA	CASSRPGVEWNSPLHF	TGTGCCAGCAGTCGCCCGGGGGTGGAATGGAATTCACCCCTCCACTTT
TRBV12-3/TRBV12-4	TRBJ2-2	NA	TRBD2	CASRPSSSGSISGELFF	TGTGCCAGCAGGCCCTCTTCTAGCGGGAGTATTTCCGGGGAGCTGTTTTTT
TRBV29-1	TRBJ2-1	NA	NA	CSVAYTYNEQFF	TGCAGCGTTGCTTATACCTACAATGAGCAGTTCTTC
TRBV12-3/TRBV12-4	TRBJ1-6	NA	NA	CASSLYIAVDSPLHF	TGTGCCAGCAGTTTATATATCGCGGTAGATTCACCCCTCCACTTT
TRBV28	TRBJ2-4	few	NA	CASSGSLSELAKNIQYF	TGTGCCAGCTCCGGGAGCTTATCTGAGTTAGCCAAAAACATTCAGTACTTC
TRBV7-9	TRBJ2-7	few	TRBD1	CASSGPGQGFYEQYF	TGTGCCAGCAGCGGACCGGGACAGGGATTCTACGAGCAGTACTTC
TRBV18	TRBJ1-4	NA	NA	CASSPGLLTEKLFF	TGTGCCAGCTCCCCGGGGCTACTTACTGAAAAACTGTTTTTT
TRBV25-1	TRBJ2-5	few	NA	CASSDFGETQYF	TGTGCCAGCAGTGACTTCGGGGAGACCCAGTACTTC
TRBV7-8	TRBJ2-3	few	NA	CASNNREEDPGRDTQYF	TGTGCCAGCAACAACAGGGAGGAAGACCCAGGCAGGGATACGCAGTATTTT
TRBV7-2	TRBJ1-2	NA	NA	CASSLVRGAEGYTF	TGTGCCAGCAGCTTAGTGAGGGGGGCAGAGGGCTACACCTTC
TRBV29-1	TRBJ1-4	NA	TRBD1	CSAGQVRHEKLFF	TGCAGCGCAGGACAGGTCCGGCATGAAAAACTGTTTTTT
TRBV7-2	TRBJ2-2	NA	NA	CASSFVRIYTGELFF	TGTGCCAGCAGCTTTGTACGGATATACACCGGGGAGCTGTTTTTT
TRBV28	TRBJ1-1	few	NA	CASTSHGRGRTEAFF	TGTGCCAGCACCTCACATGGGAGGGGTCGGACTGAAGCTTTCTTT
TRBV20-1	TRBJ1-6	NA	NA	CSASYGTHNSPLHF	TGCAGTGCTAGCTATGGGACCCATAATTCACCCCTCCACTTT
TRBV7-9	TRBJ1-6	NA	NA	CASSSPHSPLHF	TGTGCCAGCAGCTCCCCACATTCACCCCTCCACTTT
TRBV10-2	TRBJ2-1	once	NA	CASKESSYKEQFF	TGCGCCTCTAAGGAAAGTTCCTACAAGGAGCAGTTCTTC
TRBV16	TRBJ1-5	NA	NA	CASSHGSSSNQPQHF	TGTGCCAGCAGCCATGGGTCCAGTTCAAATCAGCCCCAGCATTTT
TRBV14	TRBJ1-1	few	NA	CASSQDLGVGTEAFF	TGTGCCAGCAGCCAAGATCTGGGAGTAGGGACTGAAGCTTTCTTT
TRBV14	TRBJ2-2	few	NA	CASSQVGGSRNTGELFF	TGTGCCAGCAGCCAAGTAGGTGGGAGTCGTAACACCGGGGAGCTGTTTTTT
TRBV6-1	TRBJ1-1	NA	NA	CASSSRDRAFF	TGTGCCAGCAGTAGCCGGGACCGAGCTTTCTTT